One sample yielded the 8 T cell receptor beta chains listed below, sequenced in a study of shared clonotypes between healthy human individuals. Data came from immunoSEQ multiplex PCR; TCRdb stores just in-frame clones and leaves some out. The sample includes about 520,000 clones, roughly 80% seen only once; the top ten take over 9.5%. Specimen: PBMCs. Source of these receptors: a woman in her forties in good health. Some clones in this sample may be carry-over from other donors' samples.

On this clone itself: A read error is the likely source, as a far larger clone sits one nucleotide away. V and J are TRBV19 and TRBJ1-5, with D hard to call. The ends were cut back, 6 bases at V and 1 base at J, with 13 bases in the middle. This CDR3 comprises 15 residues. Germline assignment: CDR1 LNHDA and CDR2 SQIVND (reference sequence). The CDR3 sequence is CASRLVILSNQPQHF. In nucleotides, the CDR3 is TGTGCCAGTAGACTCGTGATACTCAGCAATCAGCCCCAGCATTTT.

This chain uses TRBV7-2 with TRBJ1-5, with a tentative D call TRBD1 (6 bases). This CDR3 region has 13 residues. CDR1 and CDR2 (germline): SGHTA, FQGNSA. V was pared by 2 bases and J by 5 bases, with 7 bases between. Here the CDR3 reads CASSLRGDQPQHF. As DNA, the CDR3 is TGTGCCAGCAGCTTAAGGGGGGATCAGCCCCAGCATTTT.

Concerning this clone: Other DNA sequences within the sample encode an identical CDR3. The chain combines TRBV28 with TRBJ2-7, with unresolved D. CDR3 length: 11 residues. V was clipped by 3 bases and J by 4 bases, with 4 bases between them. Germline V CDR1 and CDR2: MDHEN, SYDVKM. The CDR3 region is CASSFGYEQYF. The CDR3 DNA sequence: TGTGCCAGCAGTTTTGGTTACGAGCAGTACTTC.

This clone was detected once. This sequence is one base from a far larger clone and is likely a read error. Different DNA sequences within this sample yield the same CDR3. The chain employs TRBV10-3 and TRBJ1-5; D perhaps matches TRBD1 (5 bases). The CDR3 extends over 16 amino acids. Germline values: CDR1 ENHRY, CDR2 SYGVKD. V dropped 0 bases and J dropped 13 bases, with 22 bases sitting between them. This chain's CDR3 is CAISESGHQGDGPQHF. The CDR3 DNA reads as TGTGCCATCAGTGAGTCAGGGCACCAGGGTGACGGTCCACAGCATTTT.

The genes are TRBV9 and TRBJ2-2; D is tentatively TRBD1 or TRBD2 (6 bases each). The CDR3 is 17 residues long. With 3 bases removed from V and 7 bases from J, the gap between germline ends came to 22 bases. Germline values: CDR1 SGDLS, CDR2 YYNGEE. The CDR3 region is CASSEPSGAALDGELFF. CDR3 bases: TGTGCCAGCAGCGAGCCCTCGGGGGCGGCCCTGGACGGGGAGCTGTTTTTT.

The chain couples TRBV6-6 to TRBJ2-5; 7 nucleotides line up with TRBD2. This CDR3 has 15 residues. Germline loops: CDR1 MNHNY, CDR2 SVGAGI (reference sequence). V was pared by 0 bases and J by 2 bases, with 3 bases of the junction left unmatched. The CDR3 DNA reads TGTGCCAGCAGTTACTCGTCTAGCGGACAAGAGACCCAGTACTTC. Amino acids: CASSYSSSGQETQYF.

This clone was recorded a few times. This chain links TRBV6-1 with TRBJ1-1; 7 nucleotides align to TRBD1. After removal of 2 bases from V and 4 bases from J, the junction contained 10 bases not matched to a gene. This CDR3 comprises 16 residues. Germline V CDR1 and CDR2: MNHNS, SASEGT. The CDR3 here is CASSELTGEGGTEAFF. The CDR3 nucleotides read TGTGCCAGCAGTGAATTAACAGGGGAAGGGGGCACTGAAGCTTTCTTT.

The V call is TRBV19, the J call TRBJ1-5; D gene uncertain. CDR1 and CDR2 from the germline V gene are LNHDA and SQIVND (reference sequence). V lost 6 bases and J lost 1, with 7 bases in between. This CDR3 is 13 amino acids long. The DNA for the CDR3 is TGTGCCAGTAGAAGGCAGAGCAATCAGCCCCAGCATTTT. This codes for CASRRQSNQPQHF.